One TCR beta chain is described in this entry. Its antigen is undetermined. The treatment: approximately nine-day PBMC culture with coronavirus spike peptide pools or control peptides (ViraFEST assay). Gathered ahead of the COVID-19 pandemic (2011-2018) were the CD4+ T cells of the unexposed donor. The record originates from a study of vaccination and CD4 T cells after COVID-19. The wider study: The convalescent population consisted of six males and four females, two of whom were of Hispanic ethnicity. Once diagnosed, patients had post-COVID samples drawn a median roughly 110 days later (range 35 to 161).

Notes on the study in general: Sampling was limited to relatively few convalescent patients, with no early post-infection timepoints studied.

The V gene lost 4 bases and the J gene lost 6 bases, with 9 bases spanning the gap. Germline lookup yields CDR1 MNHEY and CDR2 SMNVEV (reference sequence). The CDR3 sequence is 12 residues long. With the Oncomine TCR Beta short-read assay, DNA from cultured CD4+ T cells was sequenced. Using its own MiXCR run on the PCR reads, TCRdb lists one record per CDR3 protein. The table lists under 7,000 distinct CDR3 sequences, about 27% of them singletons. The sequence was obtained from a human donor in good health. Sequenced: CD4+ T cells from blood, cultured in vitro. The genes are TRBV27 and TRBJ1-2, with D hard to call. This CDR3 is CASSSIFDGYTF. For the CDR3, the DNA is TGTGCCAGCAGTTCCATCTTCGATGGCTACACCTTC.